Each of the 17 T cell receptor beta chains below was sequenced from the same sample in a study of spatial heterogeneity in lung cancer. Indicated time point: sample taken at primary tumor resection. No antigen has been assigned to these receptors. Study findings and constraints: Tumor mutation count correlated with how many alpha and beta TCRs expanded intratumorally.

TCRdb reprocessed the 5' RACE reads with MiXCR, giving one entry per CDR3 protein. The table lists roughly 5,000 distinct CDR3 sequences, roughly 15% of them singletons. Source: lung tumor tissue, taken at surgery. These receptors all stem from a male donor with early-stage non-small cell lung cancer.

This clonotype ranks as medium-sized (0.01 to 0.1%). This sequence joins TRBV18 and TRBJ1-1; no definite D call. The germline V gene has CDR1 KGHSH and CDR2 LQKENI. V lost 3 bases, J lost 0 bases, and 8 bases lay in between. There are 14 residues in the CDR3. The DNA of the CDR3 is TGTGCCAGCTCACCTGCTATAATGAACACTGAAGCTTTCTTT. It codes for CASSPAIMNTEAFF.

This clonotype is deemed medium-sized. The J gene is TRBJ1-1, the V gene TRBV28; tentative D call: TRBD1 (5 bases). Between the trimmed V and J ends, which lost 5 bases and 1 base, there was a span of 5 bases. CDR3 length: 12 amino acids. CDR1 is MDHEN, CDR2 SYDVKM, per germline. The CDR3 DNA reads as TGTGCCAGCAGTGGACAGAACACTGAAGCTTTCTTT. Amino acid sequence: CASSGQNTEAFF.

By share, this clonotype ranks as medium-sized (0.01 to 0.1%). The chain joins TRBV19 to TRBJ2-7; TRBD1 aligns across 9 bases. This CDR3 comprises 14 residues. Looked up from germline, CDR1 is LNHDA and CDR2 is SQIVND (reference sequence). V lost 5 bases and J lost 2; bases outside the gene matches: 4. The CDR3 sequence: CASSPGTGPYEQYF. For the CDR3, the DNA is TGTGCCAGTAGTCCCGGGACAGGGCCCTACGAGCAGTACTTC.

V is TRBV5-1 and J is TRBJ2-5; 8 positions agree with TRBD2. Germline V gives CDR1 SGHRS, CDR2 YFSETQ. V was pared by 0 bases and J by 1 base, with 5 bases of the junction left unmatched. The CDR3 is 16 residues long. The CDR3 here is CASSLGWTSTQETQYF. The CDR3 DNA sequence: TGCGCCAGCAGCTTGGGTTGGACTAGCACCCAAGAGACCCAGTACTTC. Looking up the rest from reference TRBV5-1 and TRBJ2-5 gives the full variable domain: KAGVTQTPRYLIKTRGQQVTLSCSPISGHRSVSWYQQTPGQGLQFLFEYFSETQRNKGNFPGRFSGRQFSNSRSEMNVSTLELGDSALYLCASSLGWTSTQETQYFGPGTRLLVL.

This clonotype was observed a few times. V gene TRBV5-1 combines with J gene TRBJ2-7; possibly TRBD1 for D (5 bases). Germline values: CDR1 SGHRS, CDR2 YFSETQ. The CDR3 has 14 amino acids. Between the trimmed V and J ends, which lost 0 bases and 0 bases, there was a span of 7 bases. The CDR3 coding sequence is TGCGCCAGCAGCTTGGGACAGAGCTCCTACGAGCAGTACTTC. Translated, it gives CASSLGQSSYEQYF.

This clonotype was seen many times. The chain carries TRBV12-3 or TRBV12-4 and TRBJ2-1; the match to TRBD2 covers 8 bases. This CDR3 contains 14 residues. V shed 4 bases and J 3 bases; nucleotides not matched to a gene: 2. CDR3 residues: CASSSSGYYNEQFF. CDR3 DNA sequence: TGTGCCAGCAGTTCTAGCGGGTACTACAATGAGCAGTTCTTC.

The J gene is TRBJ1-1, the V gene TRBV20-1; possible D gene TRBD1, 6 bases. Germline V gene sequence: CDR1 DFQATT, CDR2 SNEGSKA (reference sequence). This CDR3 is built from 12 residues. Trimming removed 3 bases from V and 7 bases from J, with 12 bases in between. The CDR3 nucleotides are TGCAGTGCTAGGTCTGGGGGCAATGAAGCTTTCTTT. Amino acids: CSARSGGNEAFF.

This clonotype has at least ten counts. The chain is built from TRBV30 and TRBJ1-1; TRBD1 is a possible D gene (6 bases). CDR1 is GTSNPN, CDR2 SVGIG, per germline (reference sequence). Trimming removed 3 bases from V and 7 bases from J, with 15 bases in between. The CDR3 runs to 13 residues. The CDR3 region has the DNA TGTGCCTGGAGATGGGACACAAAAGGTGAAGCTTTCTTT. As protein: CAWRWDTKGEAFF.

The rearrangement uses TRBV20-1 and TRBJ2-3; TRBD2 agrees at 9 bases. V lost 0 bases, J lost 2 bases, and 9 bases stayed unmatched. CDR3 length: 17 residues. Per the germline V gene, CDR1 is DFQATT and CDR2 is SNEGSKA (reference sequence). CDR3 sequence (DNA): TGCAGTGCTAGAGATCTTACAACTAGCGGGTCCACAGATACGCAGTATTTT. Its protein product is CSARDLTTSGSTDTQYF.

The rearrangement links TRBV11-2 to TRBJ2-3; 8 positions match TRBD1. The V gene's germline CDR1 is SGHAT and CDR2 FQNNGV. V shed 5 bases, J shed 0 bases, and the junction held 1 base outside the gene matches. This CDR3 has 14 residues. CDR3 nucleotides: TGTGCCAGCAGCCGACAGGGGAGCACAGATACGCAGTATTTT. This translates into CASSRQGSTDTQYF.

DNA of the CDR3: TGTGCCACCTTGGACATCTCCATTCAGTACTTC. This sequence encodes CATLDISIQYF. The chain joins TRBV6-1 to TRBJ2-4, with a possible D match to TRBD1 (5 bases). CDR1 is MNHNS, CDR2 SASEGT, per germline. The CDR3 loop spans 11 amino acids. With 10 bases removed from V and 9 bases from J, the gap between germline ends came to 13 bases.

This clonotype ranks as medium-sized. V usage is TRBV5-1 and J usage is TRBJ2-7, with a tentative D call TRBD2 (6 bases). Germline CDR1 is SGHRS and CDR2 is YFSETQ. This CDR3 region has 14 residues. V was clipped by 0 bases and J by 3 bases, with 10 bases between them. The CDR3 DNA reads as TGCGCCAGCAGCTTGGGCGGGGAGAGCTACGAGCAGTACTTC. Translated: CASSLGGESYEQYF.

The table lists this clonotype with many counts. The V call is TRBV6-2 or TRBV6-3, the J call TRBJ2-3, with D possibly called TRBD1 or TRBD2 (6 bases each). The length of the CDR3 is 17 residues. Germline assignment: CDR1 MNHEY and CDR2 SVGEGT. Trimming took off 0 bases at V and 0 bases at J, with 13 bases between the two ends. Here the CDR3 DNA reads TGTGCCAGCAGTTACTCCCCGGGGGCAGCTAGCACAGATACGCAGTATTTT. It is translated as CASSYSPGAASTDTQYF.

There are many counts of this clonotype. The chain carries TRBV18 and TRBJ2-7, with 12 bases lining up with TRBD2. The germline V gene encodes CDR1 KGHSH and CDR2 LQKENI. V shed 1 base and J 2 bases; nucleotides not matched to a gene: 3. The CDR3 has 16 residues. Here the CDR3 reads CASSPRLAGETYEQYF. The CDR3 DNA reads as TGTGCCAGCTCACCACGACTAGCGGGAGAGACCTACGAGCAGTACTTC.

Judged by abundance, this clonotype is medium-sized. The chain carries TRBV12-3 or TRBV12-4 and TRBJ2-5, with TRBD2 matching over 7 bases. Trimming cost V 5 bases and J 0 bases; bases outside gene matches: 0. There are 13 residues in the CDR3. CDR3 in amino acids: CASSTSDQETQYF. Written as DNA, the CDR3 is TGTGCCAGCAGTACTAGCGACCAAGAGACCCAGTACTTC.

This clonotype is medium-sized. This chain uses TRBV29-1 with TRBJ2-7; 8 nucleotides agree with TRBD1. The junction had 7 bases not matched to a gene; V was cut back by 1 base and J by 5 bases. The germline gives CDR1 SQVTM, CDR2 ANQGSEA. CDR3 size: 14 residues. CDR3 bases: TGCAGCGTTGAAGCCCCAACAGGGGGACACGAGCAGTACTTC. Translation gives CSVEAPTGGHEQYF.

The CDR3 nucleotides read TGTGCCAGCAGCCCCAGACAGGGGACGAATGAAAAACTGTTTTTT. This encodes CASSPRQGTNEKLFF. This chain connects TRBV5-4 to TRBJ1-4; 8 bases agree with TRBD1. The CDR3 consists of 15 residues. Germline CDR1 is SGHNT and CDR2 is YYREEE (reference sequence). The J segment lost 5 bases and the V segment lost 4 bases, leaving 7 bases of the junction unmatched.